The 17 T cell receptor beta chains in this list originate from one sample, sequenced in a study of cytomegalovirus exposure and HLA in healthy donors. Profiled with immunoSEQ multiplex PCR; TCRdb holds only in-frame clones, not every one. The sample lists about 58,000 clones, about 88% occurring once. The material sequenced was PBMCs. These receptors were obtained from a young man in good health and CMV-seronegative.

This chain uses TRBV7-6 with TRBJ2-2; 12 bases agree with TRBD2. CDR3 length: 19 amino acids. V shed 5 bases and J 0 bases; nucleotides not matched to a gene: 10. CDR1 SGHVS and CDR2 FNYEAQ come from the germline V gene. The CDR3 loop is CASSPRRTSGASNTGELFF. In DNA form, the CDR3 reads TGTGCCAGCAGCCCCCGACGGACTAGCGGGGCGTCGAACACCGGGGAGCTGTTTTTT.

V usage is TRBV6-1 and J usage is TRBJ2-5; 8 bases agree with TRBD1. Germline lookup yields CDR1 MNHNS and CDR2 SASEGT. The CDR3 spans 14 residues. V was clipped by 4 bases and J by 2 bases; unmatched bases: 3. As DNA, the CDR3 is TGTGCCAGCAGTGCACGGACAGGGCAAGAGACCCAGTACTTC. Translated, it gives CASSARTGQETQYF.

This chain uses TRBV27 with TRBJ1-2; perhaps TRBD1 as D (6 bases). This CDR3 has 14 amino acids. CDR1 is MNHEY, CDR2 SMNVEV, per germline (reference sequence). The ends were cut back, 2 bases at V and 4 bases at J, with 11 bases in the middle. DNA of the CDR3: TGTGCCAGCAGTTTAGGGCAGGGGTTCTATGGCTACACCTTC. It codes for CASSLGQGFYGYTF.

The rearrangement joins TRBV11-3 to TRBJ2-1; D possibly corresponds to TRBD2 (6 bases). The CDR3 runs to 14 residues. V was cut by 2 bases and J by 10 bases, with 15 bases left in between. Germline CDR1 SGHNT, CDR2 YENEEA. The CDR3 nucleotides read TGTGCCAGCAGCTTACCCGCGCGGGATGGAGAGCAGTTCTTC. Amino acid sequence: CASSLPARDGEQFF.

This sequence joins TRBV18 and TRBJ2-2, with a possible D match to TRBD1 (5 bases). V was pared by 0 bases and J by 5 bases, with 10 bases between. The V gene's germline CDR1 is KGHSH and CDR2 LQKENI. This CDR3 has 15 amino acids. The CDR3 region has the DNA TGTGCCAGCTCACCACCAGGGGCGAGTACCGGGGAGCTGTTTTTT. This encodes CASSPPGASTGELFF.

V is TRBV6-1 and J is TRBJ1-1; a possible D gene is TRBD1 (6 bases). Germline loops: CDR1 MNHNS, CDR2 SASEGT. Trimming left V 2 bases short and J 2 bases short, with 9 bases between. This CDR3 is built from 14 residues. The CDR3 region has the DNA TGTGCCAGCAGTGAACCAGGGGTAAACACTGAAGCTTTCTTT. This sequence encodes CASSEPGVNTEAFF.

The chain links TRBV30 to TRBJ2-2, with 8 bases fitting TRBD2. V was clipped by 5 bases and J by 4 bases; unmatched bases: 6. The CDR3 extends over 14 amino acids. Germline CDR1 and CDR2: GTSNPN and SVGIG (reference sequence). In DNA form, the CDR3 reads TGTGCCTGGCGTGAGGCGGGAGGCACCGGGGAGCTGTTTTTT. It encodes CAWREAGGTGELFF.

This clone showed up just a few times. V and J are TRBV18 and TRBJ1-1; 9 positions agree with TRBD1. Germline trimming cut 3 bases from V and 4 bases from J; bases unmatched to any gene: 0. This CDR3 is 13 amino acids long. CDR1 is KGHSH, CDR2 LQKENI, per germline. The CDR3: CASSPGQGTEAFF. The CDR3 DNA is TGTGCCAGCTCACCGGGACAGGGCACTGAAGCTTTCTTT.

The chain is built from TRBV11-3 and TRBJ2-2; D is uncertain. V lost 2 bases and J 4 bases, leaving 8 bases between the germline ends. The CDR3 is 14 residues long. The germline gives CDR1 SGHNT, CDR2 YENEEA. In DNA, the CDR3 is TGTGCCAGCAGCTTAACTGGTGTCACCGGGGAGCTGTTTTTT. Translated, it gives CASSLTGVTGELFF.

CDR3 DNA: TGTGCCAGCAGCCAGGGACAGAATGACCCTCTGAACACTGAAGCTTTCTTT. It codes for CASSQGQNDPLNTEAFF. V usage is TRBV4-2 and J usage is TRBJ1-1; 7 bases agree with TRBD1. Germline-derived CDR1 and CDR2 are LGHNA and YNFKEQ. V shed 3 bases, J shed 0 bases, and the junction held 10 bases outside the gene matches. The CDR3 runs 17 residues.

The chain is built from TRBV19 and TRBJ2-1; TRBD2 might be the D (5 bases). There are 14 residues in the CDR3. Germline CDR1 LNHDA, CDR2 SQIVND (reference sequence). V dropped 7 bases and J dropped 3 bases, with 13 bases sitting between them. The CDR3 reads CASNEGGFYNEQFF. The CDR3 DNA is TGTGCCAGTAATGAGGGCGGGTTCTACAATGAGCAGTTCTTC.

The chain combines TRBV30 with TRBJ2-1, with TRBD2 identical over 14 bases. CDR1 GTSNPN and CDR2 SVGIG come from the germline V gene (reference sequence). CDR3 length: 16 amino acids. Trimming at V came to 4 bases and at J to 8 bases, leaving 10 bases not matched to a gene. CDR3 sequence reads: CAWNSGTSGSLDEQFF. CDR3 DNA sequence: TGTGCCTGGAATTCCGGGACTAGCGGGAGTTTAGATGAGCAGTTCTTC.

This sequence joins TRBV28 and TRBJ1-1, with 7 positions matching TRBD1. Germline trimming cut 6 bases from V and 9 bases from J; bases unmatched to any gene: 4. The CDR3 spans 11 residues. The V gene's germline CDR1 is MDHEN and CDR2 SYDVKM. The CDR3 sequence is CASRLTGKAFF. The DNA of the CDR3 is TGTGCCAGCAGATTGACAGGGAAAGCTTTCTTT.

This rearrangement joins TRBV4-1 to TRBJ2-1, with TRBD2 matching over 10 bases. CDR3 size: 15 residues. With V trimmed by 2 bases and J by 4 bases, 2 bases remained unmatched. Germline lookup yields CDR1 MGHRA and CDR2 YSYEKL. CDR3 region: CASSQWTSGYNEQFF. The CDR3 DNA sequence: TGCGCCAGCAGCCAATGGACTAGCGGTTACAATGAGCAGTTCTTC.

The rearrangement uses TRBV9 and TRBJ2-1, with TRBD1 matching over 8 bases. The CDR3 contains 17 residues. Trimming removed 4 bases from V and 9 bases from J; junction bases left unmatched: 18. CDR1 is SGDLS and CDR2 is YYNGEE in the germline V gene. The CDR3 reads CASSPHAGTGAGSEQFF. The CDR3 nucleotides read TGTGCCAGCAGCCCCCATGCCGGGACAGGAGCAGGTAGTGAGCAGTTCTTC.

In its sample, this clone was seen once. The chain recombines TRBV6-6 with TRBJ2-1; D gene unclear. Trimming took off 0 bases at V and 10 bases at J, with 10 bases between the two ends. From germline, CDR1 is MNHNY and CDR2 SVGAGI (reference sequence). The CDR3 has 13 residues. CDR3 sequence: CASSYSYDTEQFF. CDR3 in DNA: TGTGCCAGCAGTTACTCTTACGACACAGAGCAGTTCTTC.

The chain uses TRBV28 and TRBJ2-7; 9 bases align to TRBD2. The V and J ends lost 7 bases and 2 bases, in that order; junction bases with no gene match: 12. Germline V lookup: CDR1 MDHEN, CDR2 SYDVKM. This CDR3 region has 16 residues. In DNA, the CDR3 is TGTGCCAGCACTCCCTCGGGGCGGGAGGGCCCCTACGAGCAGTACTTC. Encoded protein: CASTPSGREGPYEQYF.